This paragraph covers one T cell receptor beta chain sequence. Germline-derived CDR1 and CDR2 are SEHNR and FQNEAQ (reference sequence). V trimming: 5 bases; J trimming: 3 bases; junction bases outside the gene matches: 6. The CDR3 extends over 14 amino acids. This sample was taken from a study of shared clonotypes between healthy human individuals. Deep-level settings were used for running the assay. Assay: immunoSEQ multiplex PCR; the TCRdb copy retains only in-frame clones and omits some. The data show about 2.2 million clones, with roughly 95% seen just once and approximately 1.7% held by the top ten. Naive CD8 cells were CD45RO-negative, positively selected for CCR7, excluding terminally differentiated effector memory CD45RA+ cells.

Specimen: naive CD8+ T cells from PBMCs. The receptor was isolated from a young man in good health. Some clones in this sample may be carry-over from other donors' samples. V is TRBV7-9 and J is TRBJ2-7, with 8 bases lining up with TRBD2. CDR3 in amino acids: CASSGGTSSYEQYF. CDR3 nucleotide sequence: TGTGCCAGCAGCGGGGGGACTAGTAGCTACGAGCAGTACTTC.